The rows below give T cell receptor beta chains drawn from one sample of a study of shared clonotypes between healthy human individuals. Sequencing was performed with immunoSEQ multiplex PCR; in TCRdb, only in-frame clones are kept and a portion is missing. The repertoire holds under 600,000 clones, with roughly 98% as singletons. What was sequenced was naive CD8+ T cells sorted from blood. The source is a man aged 25 to 40 in good health. Each CDR3 is given with its conserved first and last residue. A D gene is named only where the DNA matches it firmly. Only part of the rows carry a size: once, few, many, or a class if the clone is expanded.

size	V	J	D	DNA	CDR3
once	TRBV4-1	TRBJ2-7	.	TGCGCCAGCAGCCAAGGGACTTCGGGTAGTTTCGAGCAGTACTTC	CASSQGTSGSFEQYF
.	TRBV7-9	TRBJ2-1	.	TGTGCCAGCCAGCTTTCCAGCGGAGCTTCCTACAATGAGCAGTTCTTC	CASQLSSGASYNEQFF
.	TRBV4-1	TRBJ2-7	.	TGCGCCAGCAGCCACCGGGACGGGTCCTACGAGCAGTACTTC	CASSHRDGSYEQYF
.	TRBV6-1	TRBJ2-7	.	TGTGCCACGGCCAAGGAGGTAAGAAGGGACGAGCAGTACTTC	CATAKEVRRDEQYF
.	TRBV2	TRBJ2-7	TRBD2	TGTGCCAGCAGGGGTCGAGTCGGGACTATCTACTTC	CASRGRVGTIYF
.	TRBV7-8	TRBJ2-1	TRBD2	TGTGCCAGCAACCATCAGACTAGCGGGAAAAATGAGCAGTTCTTC	CASNHQTSGKNEQFF
.	TRBV5-4	TRBJ2-7	.	TGTGCCAGCAGCATCCAGGGGAGGGAGCAGTACTTC	CASSIQGREQYF
.	TRBV7-2	TRBJ1-1	TRBD1	TGTGCCAGCAGTTCGACAGGGCTTCGCACTGAAGCTTTCTTT	CASSSTGLRTEAFF
.	TRBV7-9	TRBJ2-3	.	TGTGCCAGCAGCCCCCGGGTGGGCACAGATACGCAGTATTTT	CASSPRVGTDTQYF
.	TRBV27	TRBJ2-7	.	TGTGCCAGCAGTGAAATAGGACCCCGCGAGCAGTACTTC	CASSEIGPREQYF
.	TRBV19	TRBJ2-7	.	TGTGCCAGTAGTACGGCCTCTCTCGAGCAGTACTTC	CASSTASLEQYF
.	TRBV7-3	TRBJ2-7	TRBD2	TGTGCCAGCAGCTTAACTAGCGGGGCATACGAGCAGTACTTC	CASSLTSGAYEQYF
.	TRBV9	TRBJ2-2	.	TGTGCCAGCAGCGTAGATGGGGCCGGGGAGCTGTTTTTT	CASSVDGAGELFF
.	TRBV7-8	TRBJ2-2	.	TGTGCCAGCAGCCTAAGACCCGGTTCCGGGGAGCTGTTTTTT	CASSLRPGSGELFF
.	TRBV30	TRBJ1-2	.	TGTGCCTGGAGTGTAGGGCATAACTATGGCTACACCTTC	CAWSVGHNYGYTF
.	TRBV9	TRBJ2-1	TRBD1	TGTGCCAGCAGCGTAGGACAGGGCCCCAACAATGAGCAGTTCTTC	CASSVGQGPNNEQFF
.	TRBV15	TRBJ2-1	.	TGTGCCACCAGCAGGTGGGGGGCTACTTCCGATGAGCAGTTCTTC	CATSRWGATSDEQFF
.	TRBV30	TRBJ2-2	.	TGTGCCTGGACTCTATCGACCGGGGAGCTGTTTTTT	CAWTLSTGELFF
.	TRBV4-1	TRBJ2-2	TRBD2	TGCGCCAGCAGCCCCTTAGCGGGAGGGCTCGGGGAGCTGTTTTTT	CASSPLAGGLGELFF
once	TRBV27	TRBJ2-1	.	TGTGCCAGCAGGGGAGTGGGCGGGAACACCTACAATGAGCAGTTCTTC	CASRGVGGNTYNEQFF
.	TRBV27	TRBJ2-5	.	TGTGCCAGCAGTTTACGGGGACGGCGTGGGGAGACCCAGTACTTC	CASSLRGRRGETQYF
once	TRBV6-1	TRBJ2-5	.	TGTGCCAGCAGTTCCTATCTGGGTCAAGAGACCCAGTACTTC	CASSSYLGQETQYF
once	TRBV4-1	TRBJ2-7	.	TGCGCCAGCAGCCAAGACACAAGCTCCTACGAGCAGTACTTC	CASSQDTSSYEQYF
.	TRBV28	TRBJ1-5	.	TGTGCCAGCAGTTTAACAGGGATCAATCAGCCCCAGCATTTT	CASSLTGINQPQHF
.	TRBV11-2	TRBJ2-1	.	TGTGCCAGCAGCTTACCGCAAGTGGCGGGAAGGATTGAGCAGTTCTTC	CASSLPQVAGRIEQFF
.	TRBV27	TRBJ2-1	.	TGTGCCAGCCACTCAGCCCCTACTTCCTACAATGAGCAGTTCTTC	CASHSAPTSYNEQFF
.	TRBV27	TRBJ2-7	.	TGTGCCAGCAGCACTCTGAGCTCCTACGAGCAGTACTTC	CASSTLSSYEQYF
.	TRBV6-1	TRBJ2-7	.	TGTGCCAGCAGGTTCCGGGACATAAACTACGAGCAGTACTTC	CASRFRDINYEQYF
.	TRBV4-1	TRBJ2-7	.	TGCGCCAGCAGCCAAGATCCTAGGGGGGTCTCCTACGAGCAGTACTTC	CASSQDPRGVSYEQYF
.	TRBV4-1	TRBJ2-7	TRBD1	TGCGCCAGCAGCCAAAAACCCGGGACAGATCGCTACGAGCAGTACTTC	CASSQKPGTDRYEQYF
once	TRBV5-4	TRBJ2-1	.	TGTGCCAGCAGCCCGCCGGAAGGGTCCTACAATGAGCAGTTCTTC	CASSPPEGSYNEQFF
.	TRBV15	TRBJ2-1	.	TGTGCCACCAGTGGCGGTGACAATGAGCAGTTCTTC	CATSGGDNEQFF
.	TRBV27	TRBJ2-5	TRBD1	TGTGCCAGCAGTTTGGCAGGGGGCCAAGAGACCCAGTACTTC	CASSLAGGQETQYF
.	TRBV14	TRBJ2-1	TRBD2	TGTGCCAGCAGCCAAGATATGATCCTAGCGGGAGAGTCCTACAATGAGCAGTTCTTC	CASSQDMILAGESYNEQFF
.	TRBV2	TRBJ1-5	.	TGTGCCAGCAGTGACGGCCCTTATAGCAATCAGCCCCAGCATTTT	CASSDGPYSNQPQHF
.	TRBV5-4	TRBJ1-1	.	TGTGCCAGCAGCGAGGACCTGAAGTCTGAAGCTTTCTTT	CASSEDLKSEAFF
.	TRBV7-3	TRBJ2-1	TRBD1	TGTGCCAGCAGCTCCTCTACCCGGGACAGAGACAATGAGCAGTTCTTC	CASSSSTRDRDNEQFF